These 17 T cell receptor beta chains were all obtained from the same sample, sequenced in a study of blood T cell repertoires in COVID-19. The assay was immunoSEQ multiplex PCR, and TCRdb's table has in-frame clones only and misses some. The sample records more than 95,000 clones, approximately 90% being singletons. The sample was peripheral blood. The receptors derive from a woman aged 80 or older in a cohort sampled during active COVID-19.

The chain employs TRBV19 and TRBJ2-3; 13 bases fit TRBD2. V dropped 5 bases and J dropped 3; count of bases not matched to a gene: 8. The CDR3 totals 17 residues. Germline CDR1 reads LNHDA; CDR2 reads SQIVND (reference sequence). CDR3 DNA: TGTGCCAGTAGTCGGACTAGCGGGGGTTACGCTACAGATACGCAGTATTTT. It yields the protein CASSRTSGGYATDTQYF.

J is TRBJ1-2 and V is TRBV30; tentatively, D is TRBD1 (5 bases). The CDR3 totals 12 residues. Between the trimmed V and J ends, which lost 4 bases and 4 bases, there was a span of 10 bases. Germline CDR1 GTSNPN, CDR2 SVGIG (reference sequence). CDR3 residues: CAWIRQGYGYTF. The CDR3 DNA reads TGTGCCTGGATCAGGCAGGGCTATGGCTACACCTTC.

The V and J genes are TRBV20-1 and TRBJ2-6, with TRBD2 matching over 10 bases. The CDR3 is made up of 17 amino acids. The V gene's germline CDR1 is DFQATT and CDR2 SNEGSKA (reference sequence). The ends lost 3 bases at V and 0 bases at J; junction bases unmatched: 5. CDR3 sequence (DNA): TGCAGTGCTAGTCTAGCGGGGGCCTCCTCTGGGGCCAACGTCCTGACTTTC. This codes for CSASLAGASSGANVLTF.

The chain is built from TRBV2 and TRBJ1-1, with D uncertain. The CDR3 loop spans 11 amino acids. CDR1 is SNHLY and CDR2 is FYNNEI in the germline V gene. Trimming removed 3 bases at V and 4 bases at J, with 3 bases between. The DNA for the CDR3 is TGTGCCAGCAGTGAGAGCACTGAAGCTTTCTTT. Encoded protein: CASSESTEAFF.

The chain couples TRBV5-4 to TRBJ2-1; possible D gene TRBD2, 6 bases. The CDR3 is 15 amino acids. Trimming pared 0 bases from V and 6 bases from J, leaving 13 bases between. Germline-derived CDR1 and CDR2 are SGHNT and YYREEE (reference sequence). The CDR3 DNA follows: TGTGCCAGCAGCTTGGGGCAGGGAGGAACCAATGAGCAGTTCTTC. Translation gives CASSLGQGGTNEQFF.

The gene calls are TRBV12-3 or TRBV12-4 and TRBJ1-1; TRBD1 matches at 11 bases. The CDR3 is made up of 13 amino acids. V shed 8 bases, J shed 4 bases, and the junction held 3 bases outside the gene matches. CDR3 in amino acids: CASGGQGATEAFF. The CDR3 coding sequence is TGTGCCAGCGGCGGACAGGGGGCCACTGAAGCTTTCTTT.

The chain joins TRBV5-1 to TRBJ2-5; 11 bases agree with TRBD2. The CDR3 spans 17 residues. Germline lookup yields CDR1 SGHRS and CDR2 YFSETQ. The V gene end was trimmed by 0 bases and the J gene end by 1 base; junction bases not matched to a gene: 5. The CDR3 sequence: CASSLVLAGVSQETQYF. As DNA, the CDR3 is TGCGCCAGCAGCTTGGTACTAGCGGGAGTATCCCAAGAGACCCAGTACTTC.

The chain uses TRBV5-1 and TRBJ2-1, with D unclear. Germline loops: CDR1 SGHRS, CDR2 YFSETQ. The CDR3 length is 16 residues. V was clipped by 4 bases and J by 8 bases, with 22 bases between them. Here the CDR3 reads CASSPGGSRPGHEQFF. CDR3 DNA: TGCGCCAGCAGCCCCGGTGGTAGCCGCCCCGGTCATGAGCAGTTCTTC.

The chain links TRBV12-3 or TRBV12-4 to TRBJ1-5; a possible D gene is TRBD1 (6 bases). Trimming stripped 4 bases from V and 15 bases from J, with 13 bases between. The CDR3 is 11 residues long. CDR3 sequence (DNA): TGTGCCAGCAGTTCTGAGGGGGAAAGGCATTTT. Its protein product is CASSSEGERHF.

CDR3 DNA: TGTGCCAGCTCACCACCGTCACAGAACACTGAAGCTTTCTTT. Its translation: CASSPPSQNTEAFF. The chain joins TRBV18 to TRBJ1-1, with D hard to call. The V end lost 0 bases, the J end lost 1 base, and 6 bases lay between the germline ends. The CDR3 covers 14 residues. Germline V gene data show CDR1 as KGHSH and CDR2 as LQKENI.

A few counts support this clone. The chain recombines TRBV29-1 with TRBJ2-2; 8 positions match TRBD1. Germline V gene data show CDR1 as SQVTM and CDR2 as ANQGSEA. The V gene end was trimmed by 6 bases and the J gene end by 6 bases; junction bases not matched to a gene: 3. This CDR3 contains 12 residues. CDR3 amino acids: CSVTGDAGELFF. CDR3 nucleotides: TGCAGCGTGACAGGGGATGCCGGGGAGCTGTTTTTT.

The chain joins TRBV18 to TRBJ2-7; 7 bases are a match to TRBD1. V lost 3 bases, J lost 3 bases, and 8 bases stayed unmatched. The CDR3 runs to 15 residues. Per germline, CDR1 KGHSH and CDR2 LQKENI. This chain's CDR3 is CASSPMPGQFYEQYF. In DNA, the CDR3 is TGTGCCAGCTCACCTATGCCGGGACAGTTCTACGAGCAGTACTTC.

The chain has TRBV11-3 and TRBJ2-1; 7 nucleotides match TRBD1. With 5 bases clipped from V and 5 bases from J, the junction kept 9 bases outside the gene matches. Germline CDR1 reads SGHNT; CDR2 reads YENEEA. This CDR3 is built from 15 residues. This chain's CDR3 is CASSLSRGTNNEQFF. CDR3 sequence (DNA): TGTGCCAGCAGCCTATCCAGGGGGACCAACAATGAGCAGTTCTTC. The variable domain in full, completed from reference TRBV11-3 and TRBJ2-1, reads EAGVVQSPRYKIIEKKQPVAFWCNPISGHNTLYWYLQNLGQGPELLIRYENEEAVDDSQLPKDRFSAERLKGVDSTLKIQPAELGDSAVYLCASSLSRGTNNEQFFGPGTRLTVL.

V usage is TRBV3-1 (or the pseudogene TRBV3-2) and J usage is TRBJ2-2; 8 bases are shared with TRBD2. Trimming at V came to 1 base and at J to 4 bases, leaving 2 bases not matched to a gene. The CDR3 consists of 15 residues. Germline V lookup: CDR1 LGHDT, CDR2 YNNKEL (reference sequence). CDR3 DNA sequence: TGTGCCAGCAGCCAAGTTAGCGGGGCCACCGGGGAGCTGTTTTTT. Its translation: CASSQVSGATGELFF.

V and J are TRBV28 and TRBJ1-6; unclear D gene. V was cut by 10 bases and J by 10 bases, with 17 bases left in between. CDR1 and CDR2 (germline): MDHEN, SYDVKM. This CDR3 is 13 amino acids long. The CDR3 is CATVGEGHSPLHF. The CDR3 coding sequence is TGTGCCACCGTTGGGGAGGGCCACTCACCCCTCCACTTT.

This clone was counted ten times or more. The gene calls are TRBV13 and TRBJ2-2; 11 nucleotides line up with TRBD1. This CDR3 comprises 17 residues. The ends lost 3 bases at V and 7 bases at J; junction bases unmatched: 10. The germline V gene encodes CDR1 PRHDT and CDR2 FYEKMQ (reference sequence). This chain's CDR3 is CASSFSWTGGAGGELFF. Written as DNA, the CDR3 is TGTGCCAGCAGCTTCTCTTGGACAGGGGGCGCGGGCGGGGAGCTGTTTTTT.

V is TRBV24-1 and J is TRBJ1-1, with 9 nucleotides matching TRBD1. J was trimmed by 3 bases and V by 7 bases; bases with no gene match: 2. Germline V gene lookup returns CDR1 KGHDR and CDR2 SFDVKD. CDR3 length: 13 residues. The CDR3 loop reads CATRGTGHTEAFF. CDR3 coding DNA: TGTGCCACCAGAGGGACAGGGCACACTGAAGCTTTCTTT.